Below, 5 T cell receptor beta chains from the same sample are listed, as sequenced in a study of OX40 agonist ivuxolimab in advanced cancers. Generated by immunoSEQ multiplex PCR, the TCRdb table keeps only in-frame clones and is missing some. This sample has approximately 82,000 clones, with roughly 86% found just once. The sample was CD4+ or CD8+ T cells sorted from blood, taken in a trial of the OX40 agonist ivuxolimab. The source of these receptors is an adult with an advanced solid tumor such as melanoma, head and neck, liver or kidney cancer.

The chain links TRBV10-1 to TRBJ1-4; maybe TRBD1 (6 bases). The germline V and J ends were trimmed by 0 bases and 4 bases, with 12 bases remaining between them. The CDR3 runs to 16 residues. Germline V CDR1 and CDR2: WNHNN, SYGVQD (reference sequence). The chain's CDR3 is CASSESVGAGNEKLFF. The CDR3 nucleotides read TGCGCCAGCAGTGAGTCAGTGGGGGCCGGTAATGAAAAACTGTTTTTT.

The chain couples TRBV5-6 to TRBJ2-4, with 10 positions matching TRBD2. The CDR3 consists of 17 residues. Trimming at V came to 3 bases and at J to 0 bases, leaving 6 bases not matched to a gene. Germline lookup yields CDR1 SGHDT and CDR2 YYEEEE. This CDR3 is CASSSFGLAVAKNIQYF. CDR3 sequence (DNA): TGTGCCAGCAGCTCTTTCGGACTAGCGGTAGCCAAAAACATTCAGTACTTC.

The chain's CDR3 is CASSWDGPNSPLHF. The CDR3 coding sequence is TGCGCCAGCAGTTGGGACGGTCCCAATTCACCCCTCCACTTT. The V call is TRBV5-1, the J call TRBJ1-6, with D possibly matching TRBD1 (5 bases). The CDR3 has 14 amino acids. Per the germline V gene, CDR1 is SGHRS and CDR2 is YFSETQ. Trimming removed 5 bases at V and 7 bases at J, with 13 bases between.

This clone was detected only a few times. The sample contains more than one DNA sequence encoding this CDR3. The CDR3 region has the DNA TGTGCCAGTAGTATATTTTCCGGCTCTGGGGCCAACGTCCTGACTTTC. This gives the protein CASSIFSGSGANVLTF. The chain is built from TRBV19 and TRBJ2-6; no clear D. V dropped 2 bases and J dropped 0 bases, with 8 bases sitting between them. There are 16 residues in the CDR3. Germline V gene data show CDR1 as LNHDA and CDR2 as SQIVND (reference sequence).

This clone was counted a single time. The V gene is TRBV7-3, the J gene TRBJ2-5; 9 positions match TRBD1. Gene TRBJ2-7 matches the end of the DNA better, so the J call may be wrong. Germline lookup yields CDR1 SGHTA and CDR2 FQGTGA. The CDR3 totals 15 residues. DNA of the CDR3: TGTGCCAGCAGCTTAATGGGACAGGGATTGGCCGAGCAGTACTTC. The encoded protein is CASSLMGQGLAEQYF.